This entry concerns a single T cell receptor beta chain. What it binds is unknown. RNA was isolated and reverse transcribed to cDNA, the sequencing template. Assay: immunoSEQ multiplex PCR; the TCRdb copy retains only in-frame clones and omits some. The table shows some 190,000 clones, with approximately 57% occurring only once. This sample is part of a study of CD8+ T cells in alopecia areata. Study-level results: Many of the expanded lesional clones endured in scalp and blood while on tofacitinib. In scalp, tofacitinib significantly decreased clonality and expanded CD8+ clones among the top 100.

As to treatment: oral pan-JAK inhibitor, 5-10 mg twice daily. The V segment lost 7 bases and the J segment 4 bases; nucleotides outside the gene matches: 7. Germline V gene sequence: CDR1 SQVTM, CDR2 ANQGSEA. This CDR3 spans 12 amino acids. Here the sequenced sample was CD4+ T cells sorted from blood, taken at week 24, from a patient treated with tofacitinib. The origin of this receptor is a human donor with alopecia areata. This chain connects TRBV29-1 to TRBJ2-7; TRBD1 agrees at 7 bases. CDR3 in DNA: TGCAGCGCCTCCACAGGGGTGTACGAGCAGTACTTC. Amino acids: CSASTGVYEQYF.